Here is one T cell receptor beta chain with its context. Germline assignment: CDR1 LNHNV and CDR2 YYDKDF (reference sequence). The CDR3 consists of 23 residues. After removal of 3 bases from V and 0 bases from J, the junction contained 22 bases not matched to a gene. Clones were read by immunoSEQ multiplex PCR, and TCRdb kept only the in-frame ones, dropping some. The sample has 45,000 to 50,000 clones; 94% are singletons. These data belong to a study of T cell changes during pregnancy in multiple sclerosis. J is TRBJ2-6 and V is TRBV15; 8 bases line up with TRBD2. This clonotype was sampled from a female donor with multiple sclerosis, enrolled in a pregnancy study. Sequencing was performed on CD8+ T cells from peripheral blood mononuclear cells, taken in the first trimester of pregnancy. The CDR3: CATSRRAPGGGPLPLSGANVLTF. In nucleotides, the CDR3 is TGTGCCACCAGCAGGAGGGCCCCCGGGGGGGGTCCCCTTCCTCTCTCTGGGGCCAACGTCCTGACTTTC.